This T cell receptor beta chain was identified during a study of shared clonotypes between healthy human individuals (TCRdb year 2020). A note on the overall study: Two women and a few men aged 18 to 49 years were included in the cohort. For each donor, CD4 naive and CD4 memory were each given three plates, CD8 naive was given two plates, and CD8 memory was given one plate. Blood TCR repertoires of roughly 5 healthy adults were deeply sequenced to estimate repertoire size and the extent of clonotype sharing between individuals. Different laboratories and diverse techniques were used to prepare libraries and sequence TCR repertoires, to increase sequencing depth and limit assay-specific biases. Per donor, leukapheresis produced somewhere between about 0.8 and 9.5 billion PBMCs.

Points the paper makes about the study in general: Clonotypes shared by all four sorted-subset donors showed higher generation probabilities than non-shared clonotypes. Because the study included a small number of donors, the genetic and exposure-history diversity represented was limited. Pairwise subsampling led to the expectation that sequencing depth would affect the degree of clonotype sharing among donors. Naive subsets generally had larger estimated clonotype richness than memory subsets did. Even with the large sequencing depth, rarefaction of the sorted-subset datasets indicated that sequencing was incomplete. Sampling was restricted to blood, and TCR repertoires in tissues likely differ from the TCR repertoires found in blood. When four donors were compared, the shared fraction of clonotypes was around 5% for naive CD4, roughly 3.3% for naive CD8, 2% to 2.5% for memory CD4, and 0.4% for memory CD8.

The donors were healthy, HIV-negative adults who had no recently reported acute infections or vaccinations. Every donor was a Caucasian adult living in Nashville, Tennessee, USA. Magnetic negative selection was used to enrich CD4+ T cells, after which naive cells were positively selected on CD45RA and the negative fraction became the memory subset. Blood was obtained by leukapheresis, after which PBMCs were separated by Ficoll-Histopaque density gradient centrifugation and cryopreserved in liquid nitrogen vapor phase. Purity and quantity of every magnetically sorted T cell population were checked by analytical flow cytometry. Genomic DNA was isolated from each sorted fraction and quantified by UV absorbance on a Nanodrop 2000c. Using the deep immunoSEQ assay, multiplex PCR amplified TCR CDR3 regions from genomic DNA. Genomic DNA extracted from each cell subset was distributed evenly over all wells of several immunoSEQ 96-well plates, and each plate served as one replicate. For sorted subsets, about 200 ng genomic DNA, equal to about 30,000 T cell genomes, was loaded into each replicate PCR. The purified libraries were quantified using a Qubit 3.0 fluorometer, sized with a Bioanalyzer 2100, and then quantified again using the KAPA Library Quantification kit. A separate single-read 150-cycle Illumina NextSeq 550 flow cell was used to sequence each immunoSEQ 96-well plate. In the source study's methods: The immunoSEQ output contained only junctional sequences without quality scores, so filtering could not match that applied to full-length reads. Sequences were annotated with PyIR, a Python wrapper for IgBLAST v1.9, and V/J genes and CDR3 were assigned using IMGT germline references. Any read was removed if the V/J assignment was weak (E-value above 1e-6), the CDR3 was missing, or the read contained stop codons, out-of-frame junctions, or ambiguous translated residues. V3J clonotypes were defined as sequences sharing the same inferred V gene, J gene, and CDR3 amino acid sequence. The percentage overlap between two repertoires was calculated by dividing the number of shared unique clonotypes by the size of the smaller repertoire. Repertoire richness was assessed with RTK rarefaction, the Chao1 estimator, and Recon v2.1 estimates of unobserved clonotypes. Generation probabilities for all TCRbeta clonotypes obtained by the gDNA method from a handful of donors were computed using OLGA. TCRdb limited this immuneACCESS table to in-frame rearrangements with V and J called. A share of clones is missing; checked studies link under half to unresolved V genes, and the rest is unexplained. V, J and clone size are those of that table, while D and trimming were read from the DNA. This sample is represented by a few million clones; approximately 93% of them were singletons. The ten largest clones take up approximately 0.4% of the sample.

The CDR3, from cysteine to phenylalanine, totals 16 residues. The sequence is cut down to CDR3 DNA, 48 bases in frame from base 1. V ends up 4 bases short and J 1 base short, with an unmatched junction base count of 7. CDR1 and CDR2 were assigned from the germline V gene as SGHVS and FNYEAQ. Of note for this clone: Its antigen target is currently unknown. The sample holds no much larger clone one base away, and base qualities are not on file.

The chain is encoded by TRBV7-6 joined to TRBJ1-1, and 9 junctional nucleotides match TRBD1. The sequence was obtained from a man between 18 and 35 years old in good health. Some clones in this sample may be carry-over from other donors' samples. What was sequenced was naive CD4+ T cells from PBMCs. The sample's cell subset or site label is to be understood as: CD45RA+ positively selected. The CDR3 reads CASSSEATGGNTEAFF. The DNA is TGTGCCAGCAGCTCCGAAGCGACAGGGGGGAACACTGAAGCTTTCTTT. The full variable domain, completed from the reference TRBV7-6 and TRBJ1-1 proteins outside the CDR3, reads GAGVSQSPRYKVTKRGQDVALRCDPISGHVSLYWYRQALGQGPEFLTYFNYEAQQDKSGLPNDRFSAERPEGSISTLTIQRTEQRDSAMYRCASSSEATGGNTEAFFGQGTRLTVV.